A selection of T cell receptor beta chains follows, all from one sample in a study of OX40 agonist ivuxolimab in advanced cancers. The table came from immunoSEQ multiplex PCR; TCRdb's copy has only in-frame clones and leaves some out. Here the sample spans around 12,000 clones, around 80% being singletons. This material consisted of CD4+ or CD8+ T cells sorted from blood, taken in a trial of the OX40 agonist ivuxolimab. The source of these receptors is an adult with an advanced solid tumor such as melanoma, head and neck, liver or kidney cancer. The CDR3 runs from the conserved cysteine through the conserved F or W. A D gene is named only where the DNA matches it firmly. Some rows mark clone size as missing; the rest say once, few, many or name a class of expanded clone.

D gene	V gene	J gene	clone size	CDR3 DNA	CDR3 protein
TRBD1	TRBV4-2	TRBJ2-1	.	TGTGCCAGCAGCCCGTTATCCGGGACAGGGGGAGCAGAGCAGTTCTTC	CASSPLSGTGGAEQFF
.	TRBV19	TRBJ1-2	once	TGTGCCAGTATCGACCCAGCTTTTGGCTACACCTTC	CASIDPAFGYTF
.	TRBV29-1	TRBJ1-2	.	TGCAGCGCGAAGGCGGGGATCTATGGCTACACCTTC	CSAKAGIYGYTF
.	TRBV5-6	TRBJ2-1	.	TGTGCCAGCAGTTCGCAGGATGCCGGGGCCAATGAGCAGTTCTTC	CASSSQDAGANEQFF
.	TRBV4-2	TRBJ2-7	.	TGTGCCAGCAGCCAAGATCGGAATACGGGAGTAGGCACCTACGAGCAGTACTTC	CASSQDRNTGVGTYEQYF
.	TRBV27	TRBJ2-7	few	TGTGCCAGCAGGACAGCGAGCAACGAGCAGTACTTC	CASRTASNEQYF
TRBD1	TRBV2	TRBJ2-3	.	TGTGCCAGCAACTCCGGGACAGTACCCACAGATACGCAGTATTTT	CASNSGTVPTDTQYF
.	TRBV27	TRBJ2-7	.	TGTGCCAGCAGGGGAACCCACCACGAGCAGTACTTC	CASRGTHHEQYF
.	TRBV23-1	TRBJ2-7	.	TGCGCCAGCAGTCAATCACGACCTGTCGAGCAGTACTTC	CASSQSRPVEQYF
TRBD1	TRBV5-1	TRBJ1-1	.	TGCGCCAGCCGGGACAGCGTCGCCTCTGAAGCTTTCTTT	CASRDSVASEAFF
.	TRBV5-1	TRBJ2-6	few	TGCGCCAGCAGCTTGGAGTGGGGGACTGGGGCCAACGTCCTGACTTTC	CASSLEWGTGANVLTF
.	TRBV30	TRBJ1-4	.	TGTGCCTGGAGTGTACGGGGGCGATACGAAAAACTGTTTTTT	CAWSVRGRYEKLFF
.	TRBV5-4	TRBJ1-6	.	TGTGCCAGCAGCTTGTACTGGGAGCTACCTTGGAGCTCCTATAATTCACCCCTCCACTTT	CASSLYWELPWSSYNSPLHF
.	TRBV9	TRBJ1-1	.	TGTGCCAGCAGCGTCGGACAGAGAAACACTGAAGCTTTCTTT	CASSVGQRNTEAFF
.	TRBV5-4	TRBJ2-7	.	TGTGCCAGCAGCTCCTACGGAGGCACCTACGAGCAGTACTTC	CASSSYGGTYEQYF
TRBD2	TRBV4-2	TRBJ2-3	.	TGTGCCAGCAGCCAAGAAGGGTTAGGGCGGGAGGGAAGCACAGATACGCAGTATTTT	CASSQEGLGREGSTDTQYF
.	TRBV9	TRBJ2-7	.	TGTGCCAGCAGCCCCGGACAGAGCTCCTACGAGCAGTACTTC	CASSPGQSSYEQYF
TRBD1	TRBV6-5	TRBJ1-2	.	TGTGCCAGCAGTGAGCAGGGGGGGACCTATGGCTACACCTTC	CASSEQGGTYGYTF
.	TRBV30	TRBJ2-1	.	TGTGCCTGGAGAATATGGCAGTCGGGTAACGGGCCCTACAATGAGCAGTTCTTC	CAWRIWQSGNGPYNEQFF
.	TRBV9	TRBJ1-2	.	TGTGCCAGCAGCGTGGTGGGGCCTGGCTATGGCTACACCTTC	CASSVVGPGYGYTF
.	TRBV7-6	TRBJ2-1	.	TGTGCCAGCAGCCTAGACAGGCCCTCCTACAATGAGCAGTTCTTC	CASSLDRPSYNEQFF
.	TRBV5-6	TRBJ2-7	.	TGTGCCAGCAGCGGATGGCGGGCCCGGGTGGGCGAGCAGTACTTC	CASSGWRARVGEQYF
.	TRBV14	TRBJ1-1	.	TGTGCCAGCAGCCAAGCTCGGCTGAACACTGAAGCTTTCTTT	CASSQARLNTEAFF
.	TRBV29-1	TRBJ1-3	.	TGCCCCGAAGGCTACTCCTCTGGAAACACCATATATTTT	CPEGYSSGNTIYF
TRBD2	TRBV4-2	TRBJ2-1	few	TGTGCCAGCAGCCAAGAGGGTAGCGGGAGTCCCTATGAGCAGTTCTTC	CASSQEGSGSPYEQFF
.	TRBV5-1	TRBJ1-1	.	TGCGCCAGCAGCCTGGGCGGAGCCGGGATGAACACTGAAGCTTTCTTT	CASSLGGAGMNTEAFF
.	TRBV30	TRBJ2-6	.	TGTGCCTGGACGCCCCCCCCTCCCCGATTCTGGCTGGGTGGGGCCAACGTCCTGACTTTC	CAWTPPPPRFWLGGANVLTF
.	TRBV2	TRBJ2-2	few	TGTGCCAGCCAAGGGACCAACACCGGGGAGCTGTTTTTT	CASQGTNTGELFF
TRBD2	TRBV6-4	TRBJ2-1	.	TGTGCCAGCAGTGACTCTAGCGGGGGCCTGAATGAGCAGTTCTTC	CASSDSSGGLNEQFF
TRBD1	TRBV29-1	TRBJ2-7	few	TGCAGCTCCTACCGGGACAGTAGGGGCTACGAGCAGTACTTC	CSSYRDSRGYEQYF
TRBD2	TRBV7-3	TRBJ2-1	.	TGTGCCAGCAGCTCAGGACTAGCGGGGGGTTACAATGAGCAGTTCTTC	CASSSGLAGGYNEQFF
TRBD1	TRBV5-5	TRBJ1-4	once	TGTGCCAGCAGCTGGCGACAGGGGATAAATGAAAAACTGTTTTTT	CASSWRQGINEKLFF
.	TRBV11-3	TRBJ2-2	.	TGTGCCTCCGGGACGGGGAACACCGGGGAGCTGTTTTTT	CASGTGNTGELFF
.	TRBV5-4	TRBJ2-2	.	TGTGCCAGCAGCTTTGGAAACACCGGGGAGCTGTTTTTT	CASSFGNTGELFF
.	TRBV7-9	TRBJ1-2	.	TGTGCCAGTTCACCCGGGGGGTATGGCTACACCTTC	CASSPGGYGYTF
.	TRBV7-9	TRBJ2-7	.	TGTGCCAGCAGCTTGCCAGGGGCGAGCTCCTACGAGCAGTACTTC	CASSLPGASSYEQYF
.	TRBV6-1	TRBJ2-7	.	TGTGCCAGCAGTGAACAGTCGGACAGTCCCTACGAGCAGTACTTC	CASSEQSDSPYEQYF
TRBD2	TRBV5-4	TRBJ2-3	.	TGTGCCAGCCGCCCCCTTTTGGCGGGAGGGAGGGAGCCTAGCACAGATACGCAGTATTTT	CASRPLLAGGREPSTDTQYF
.	TRBV18	TRBJ1-2	.	TGTGCCAGCTCACCACCTGAACAGGGTCATGGCTACACCTTC	CASSPPEQGHGYTF
TRBD1	TRBV18	TRBJ1-2	.	TGTGCCAGCTCACCAATTGCCCGGGACAGGGACTCGTATGGCTACACCTTC	CASSPIARDRDSYGYTF
.	TRBV27	TRBJ1-1	.	TGTGCCAGCAGTGTTAAGGGGGTGGGCACTGAAGCTTTCTTT	CASSVKGVGTEAFF
TRBD2	TRBV10-1	TRBJ2-3	.	TGCGCCAGCAGTAAGCGGGGGGGAACAGATACGCAGTATTTT	CASSKRGGTDTQYF
TRBD2	TRBV7-3	TRBJ2-1	.	TGTGCCAGCAGCCCCGGACTAGCGGGAACAAATGAGCAGTTCTTC	CASSPGLAGTNEQFF
.	TRBV27	TRBJ2-1	.	TGTGCCAGCAGTTTATGGCAGGGAGGTGAGCAGTTCTTC	CASSLWQGGEQFF
.	TRBV14	TRBJ2-7	.	TGTGCCAGCAGCCAAGACTACAGGCCCAACGAGCAGTACTTC	CASSQDYRPNEQYF